The entry that follows covers one TCR beta chain sequence. Its antigen is unidentified. A second PCR of about 7 to 12 cycles used a sample-barcoded 5' primer and a J-beta primer mix. TCRdb re-called the 5' RACE reads through MiXCR, storing one row per CDR3 protein. In the table there are hundreds of thousands of distinct CDR3 sequences, about a third of which are singletons. The data are from a study of blood T cells in healthy people across ages. Study results and limitations: Because sorting was not performed, PBMCs prevented conclusive naive versus antigen-experienced comparison.

The sequencing sample was made of blood. The sequence derives from a woman over 75 in good health.

For the CDR3, the DNA is TGTGCCAGCAGCTCACCAACCGGGACGGGGGCGACAGATACGCAGTATTTT. Translated: CASSSPTGTGATDTQYF. This chain links TRBV11-1 with TRBJ2-3; the D gene could be TRBD1 or TRBD2 (6 bases each). Germline CDR1 is SGHAT and CDR2 is FQDESV (reference sequence). The V end lost 4 bases, the J end lost 3 bases, and 20 bases lay between the germline ends. The CDR3 spans 17 residues.